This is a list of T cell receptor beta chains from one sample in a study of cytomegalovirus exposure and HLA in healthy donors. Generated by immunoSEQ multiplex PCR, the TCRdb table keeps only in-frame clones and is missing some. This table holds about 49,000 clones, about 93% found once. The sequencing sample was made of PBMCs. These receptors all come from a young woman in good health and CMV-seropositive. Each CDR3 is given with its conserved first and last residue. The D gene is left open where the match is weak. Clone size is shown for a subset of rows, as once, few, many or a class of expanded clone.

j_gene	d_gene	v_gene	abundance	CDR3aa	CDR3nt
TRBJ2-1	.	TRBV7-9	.	CASSLRLAAKYNEQFF	TGTGCCAGCAGCTTACGTTTGGCGGCAAAGTACAATGAGCAGTTCTTC
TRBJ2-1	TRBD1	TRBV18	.	CASSPADRGPYNEQFF	TGTGCCAGCTCACCAGCGGACAGGGGGCCCTACAATGAGCAGTTCTTC
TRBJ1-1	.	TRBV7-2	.	CASSLGGGTDTEAFF	TGTGCCAGCAGCTTAGGGGGGGGCACGGACACTGAAGCTTTCTTT
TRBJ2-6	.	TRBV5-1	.	CASSWGGAPGGANVLTF	TGCGCCAGCAGCTGGGGGGGGGCGCCGGGTGGGGCCAACGTCCTGACTTTC
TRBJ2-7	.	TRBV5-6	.	CASSHRQVRSEQYF	TGTGCCAGCAGCCACAGACAGGTCCGGTCCGAGCAGTACTTC
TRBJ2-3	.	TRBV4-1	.	CASSQDPGFTDTQYF	TGCGCCAGCAGCCAAGACCCGGGATTTACAGATACGCAGTATTTT
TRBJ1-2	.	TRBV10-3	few	CAISDAGNYGYTF	TGTGCCATCAGTGACGCAGGGAACTATGGCTACACCTTC
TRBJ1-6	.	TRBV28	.	CASSSTVRDSPLHF	TGTGCCAGCAGTTCGACAGTTAGGGATTCACCCCTCCACTTT
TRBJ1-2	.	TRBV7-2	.	CASSLGLGYGYTF	TGTGCCAGCAGTTTGGGACTGGGCTATGGCTACACCTTC
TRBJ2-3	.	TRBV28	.	CASSPTWGESGTDTQYF	TGTGCCAGCAGCCCAACTTGGGGAGAATCCGGCACAGATACGCAGTATTTT